The rows below give T cell receptor beta chains drawn from one sample of a study of T cells after yellow fever vaccination. TCRdb re-called the 5' RACE reads with MiXCR, one entry per CDR3 protein. The repertoire consists of 180,000 or so distinct CDR3 sequences, with approximately 10% occurring once and the leading ten covering approximately 34%. Here the sequenced sample was CD8+ T cells sorted from PBMCs, taken 15 days after the yellow fever booster vaccination. The receptors originated from a young man who received the YFV17D yellow fever vaccine. Each CDR3 is given with its conserved first and last residue. Fields, in order: clone size, D gene, V gene, J gene, CDR3 protein, CDR3 DNA. D genes are given only for firm matches. Clone size appears in some rows only: once, few, many, or a class for an expanded clone.

few	-	TRBV29-1	TRBJ2-2	CSAATGTNTGELFF	TGCAGCGCAGCGACAGGGACTAACACCGGGGAGCTGTTTTTT
few	TRBD1	TRBV20-1	TRBJ2-1	CSAGTGGTSYNEQFF	TGCAGTGCTGGGACAGGGGGAACCTCCTACAATGAGCAGTTCTTC
many	-	TRBV4-1	TRBJ1-2	CASRPGPAAYGYTF	TGCGCCAGCAGACCGGGACCGGCGGCCTATGGCTACACCTTC
many	TRBD2	TRBV29-1	TRBJ2-4	CSVQTRTGTSQYF	TGCAGCGTCCAAACTCGTACCGGGACTAGCCAGTACTTC
-	TRBD1	TRBV24-1	TRBJ1-5	CATSDKQGNQPQHF	TGTGCCACCAGTGATAAACAGGGGAATCAGCCCCAGCATTTT
few	-	TRBV25-1	TRBJ1-1	CASTGVQNTEAFF	TGTGCCAGCACCGGAGTCCAGAACACTGAAGCTTTCTTT
-	TRBD2	TRBV5-6	TRBJ2-7	CASSLGLAVYEQYF	TGTGCCAGCAGCTTGGGACTAGCGGTCTACGAGCAGTACTTC
-	TRBD1	TRBV6-5	TRBJ2-3	CASSYSTGGQADTQYF	TGTGCCAGCAGTTACTCCACAGGGGGGCAGGCAGATACGCAGTATTTT
-	-	TRBV4-1	TRBJ2-1	CASSQDSYEQFF	TGCGCCAGCAGCCAAGATAGCTATGAGCAGTTCTTC
few	-	TRBV6-1	TRBJ2-2	CASSDRRGPNTGELFF	TGTGCCAGCAGTGACCGGAGAGGGCCGAACACCGGGGAGCTGTTTTTT
-	-	TRBV5-4	TRBJ2-7	CASSWDTTYEQYF	TGTGCCAGCAGCTGGGACACAACCTACGAGCAGTACTTC